The clone carrying this TCR beta chain was counted a few times. This record comes from a study of Ad26.COV2.S vaccination and SARS-CoV-2 variants. Study background: Donor joined the COV1001 Ad26.COV2.S trial arm. Ad26.COV2.S shots went into the muscle once or twice, 56 days apart.

The treatment here: roughly 19 received Ad26.COV2.S at low or high dose, single or two shots; 5 received placebo; per-sample allocation not given. Material that was analyzed had been drawn on day 63 after the first vaccine or placebo injection. Adults aged 18-55 years in Boston included the donor. As its vector, the vaccine had Ad26, which expressed Wuhan-strain SARS-CoV-2 spike. Germline CDR1 is SGHNT and CDR2 is YYREEE (reference sequence). The CDR3 runs 13 residues. Trimming cost V 3 bases and J 2 bases, with 8 bases left between them. Only in-frame clones appear in the TCRdb table, and some are missing; sequencing was by immunoSEQ multiplex PCR. The sample yields a few hundred thousand clones, 88% seen once.

This TCR was recovered from a person aged 18-60 years who received the Ad26.COV2.S COVID-19 vaccine or a placebo. The material sequenced was peripheral blood, taken in a trial of Ad26.COV2.S vaccine versus placebo. The rearrangement joins TRBV5-4 to TRBJ1-1; no clear D. The CDR3 DNA reads as TGTGCCAGCAGCTCGAGAGCTAACACTGAAGCTTTCTTT. Residues: CASSSRANTEAFF.